Listed below are T cell receptor beta chains from one sample, sequenced in a study of blood T cell repertoires in COVID-19. TCRdb keeps only in-frame clones here, not all; method: immunoSEQ multiplex PCR. The table includes under 250,000 clones, just under 90% detected once. Sequenced material: peripheral blood. The receptors originated from a man younger than 40 with COVID-19, enrolled during active disease. CDR3s include the opening cysteine and the closing phenylalanine or tryptophan. A D gene is named only where the DNA matches it firmly. Clone size is shown for a subset of rows, as once, few, many or a class of expanded clone.

J gene	V gene	CDR3 length	clone size	D gene	CDR3 DNA	CDR3 protein
TRBJ1-1	TRBV20-1	14	NA	NA	TGCAGTGCTAATGAGGGGGGACTTGGCACTGAAGCTTTCTTT	CSANEGGLGTEAFF
TRBJ2-2	TRBV2	14	NA	TRBD1	TGTGCCAGCTCTACAGGGGACCTCACCGGGGAGCTGTTTTTT	CASSTGDLTGELFF
TRBJ1-2	TRBV30	12	NA	TRBD1	TGTGCCTTCCGGACAGGGAACTATGGCTACACCTTC	CAFRTGNYGYTF
TRBJ2-2	TRBV5-6	15	NA	TRBD1	TGTGCCAGCAGCCGCGGGACAGGAAACACCGGGGAGCTGTTTTTT	CASSRGTGNTGELFF
TRBJ1-3	TRBV19	15	NA	TRBD1	TGTGCCAGTAGTATGACAGGGGGATCTGGAAACACCATATATTTT	CASSMTGGSGNTIYF
TRBJ1-2	TRBV14	14	NA	NA	TGTGCCAGCAGCCAAGAAGCCGGACTCTATGGCTACACCTTC	CASSQEAGLYGYTF
TRBJ2-7	TRBV6-1	15	NA	TRBD1	TGTGCCAGCAGTGAAGGGGGACAGGGGACCTACGAGCAGTACTTC	CASSEGGQGTYEQYF
TRBJ2-3	TRBV5-8	14	NA	TRBD1	TGTGCCAGCAGCTTGGTAGGGGGCGCAGATACGCAGTATTTT	CASSLVGGADTQYF
TRBJ1-1	TRBV6-6	15	NA	NA	TGTGCCAGCAGTTACCAGGGCGGGGCGAATACTGAAGCTTTCTTT	CASSYQGGANTEAFF
TRBJ2-2	TRBV5-6	15	NA	TRBD2	TGTGCCAGCAGTAGGACTAGCGGGTTTTCCGGGGAGCTGTTTTTT	CASSRTSGFSGELFF
TRBJ1-6	TRBV10-3	14	NA	NA	TGTGCCATCAGGGGGCAGGGCTATAATTCACCCCTCCACTTT	CAIRGQGYNSPLHF
TRBJ2-5	TRBV6-5	15	NA	NA	TGTGCCAGCAGTTACTCGGCGGTAGCACAAGAGACCCAGTACTTC	CASSYSAVAQETQYF
TRBJ1-5	TRBV24-1	14	NA	TRBD1	TGTGCCACCAGCGCAGGACAGGGGGGCCAGCCCCAGCATTTT	CATSAGQGGQPQHF
TRBJ1-2	TRBV7-9	14	NA	TRBD1	TGTGCCAGCAGCCGGGGACAGGGACGGAAAGGCTACACCTTC	CASSRGQGRKGYTF
TRBJ1-2	TRBV28	13	NA	NA	TGTGCCAGCAGTGTACGACAAGGGGGTGGCTACACCTTC	CASSVRQGGGYTF
TRBJ1-1	TRBV23-1	12	NA	NA	TGCGCCATACCGGGGGGGAACACTGAAGCTTTCTTT	CAIPGGNTEAFF
TRBJ2-1	TRBV6-4	17	NA	TRBD2	TGTGCCAGCAGTGACCGGATAGCGGGTACCCTCTACAATGAGCAGTTCTTC	CASSDRIAGTLYNEQFF
TRBJ1-2	TRBV28	15	NA	NA	TGTGCCAGCAGCCCCTACACGGGAGTCAGCTATGGCTACACCTTC	CASSPYTGVSYGYTF
TRBJ2-2	TRBV30	12	NA	NA	TGTGCCTGGAGAGAGACAGGCGGGGAGCTGTTTTTT	CAWRETGGELFF
TRBJ1-1	TRBV7-9	12	NA	NA	TGTGCCAGCAGCCCCCTCGAGCTTGAAGCTTTCTTT	CASSPLELEAFF
TRBJ1-2	TRBV7-2	14	NA	TRBD1	TGTGCCAGCAGCGCCGACAGGGGCAGCTATGGCTACACCTTC	CASSADRGSYGYTF
TRBJ2-2	TRBV5-1	18	NA	NA	TGCGCCAGCAGCTTGGAGGGGGGGCCGGGGCGCAGGACCGGGGAGCTGTTTTTT	CASSLEGGPGRRTGELFF
TRBJ1-3	TRBV6-5	15	NA	TRBD1	TGTGCCAGCAGGGGACAGGCCCTCTCTGGAAACACCATATATTTT	CASRGQALSGNTIYF
TRBJ1-6	TRBV6-5	16	NA	NA	TGTGCCAGCAGTTACTCGGTCTTGGGCAGTTTTTCGCCCCTCCACTTT	CASSYSVLGSFSPLHF
TRBJ2-2	TRBV5-4	14	NA	TRBD1	TGTGCCAGCAGCTGGGGACAGGGGGCGGAGGAGCTGTTTTTT	CASSWGQGAEELFF
TRBJ1-1	TRBV7-9	15	NA	NA	TGTGCCAGCAGAATTACGTCGCTCCAGGACACTGAAGCTTTCTTT	CASRITSLQDTEAFF
TRBJ2-3	TRBV24-1	13	NA	NA	TGTGCCGCCGCTTCCTACAGGGCAGATACGCAGTATTTT	CAAASYRADTQYF
TRBJ1-3	TRBV2	14	NA	NA	TGTGCCAGCAGTGAGGGCCTCTCTGGAAACACCATATATTTT	CASSEGLSGNTIYF
TRBJ2-7	TRBV5-1	14	NA	NA	TGCGCCAGCAGCCTGGACACATCCTCCTACGAGCAGTACTTC	CASSLDTSSYEQYF
TRBJ1-5	TRBV6-2/TRBV6-3	18	once	NA	TGTGCCAGCAGTTACGCGATCAGGGGTCTATTGGCCAATCAGCCCCAGCATTTT	CASSYAIRGLLANQPQHF
TRBJ1-1	TRBV5-6	14	NA	TRBD1	TGTGCCAGCAGCGTAGGGACAGTCGTAACTGAAGCTTTCTTT	CASSVGTVVTEAFF
TRBJ1-1	TRBV6-1	14	few	NA	TGTGCCAGCAGTGTAGCGCGACAGGACACTGAAGCTTTCTTT	CASSVARQDTEAFF
TRBJ1-5	TRBV6-5	15	NA	NA	TGTGCCAGCACTTCACAGCCTTTAAGCAATCAGCCCCAGCATTTT	CASTSQPLSNQPQHF
TRBJ2-7	TRBV3-1/TRBV3-2	17	once	TRBD2	TGTGCCAGCAGCCAAGAGTGGGCCGGGAGGGGACGGTGGGAGCAGTACTTC	CASSQEWAGRGRWEQYF
TRBJ2-1	TRBV4-3	16	NA	NA	TGCGCCAGCAGCCAAGGGACTACTCGACCTAACAATGAGCAGTTCTTC	CASSQGTTRPNNEQFF
TRBJ1-1	TRBV15	15	NA	NA	TGTGCCACCAGCATTAGACGGGGGATGGGGACTGAAGCTTTCTTT	CATSIRRGMGTEAFF
TRBJ1-6	TRBV10-3	14	NA	NA	TGTGCCATCAACCAGGGCCGGGCTAATTCACCCCTCCACTTT	CAINQGRANSPLHF
TRBJ1-2	TRBV4-3	14	NA	TRBD1	TGCGCCAGCAGCCTTAAAATGGGGACAGATGGCTACACCTTC	CASSLKMGTDGYTF
TRBJ2-1	TRBV28	17	NA	TRBD2	TGTGCCAGCAGTTTGGAGCCTGGGGCTAGCGGGAGGGATGAGCAGTTCTTC	CASSLEPGASGRDEQFF
TRBJ1-4	TRBV7-8	14	NA	TRBD1	TGTGCCAGCAGCCACGGGACAGGGTATGAAAAACTGTTTTTT	CASSHGTGYEKLFF
TRBJ2-5	TRBV5-4	14	once	TRBD1	TGTGCCAGCAGCTTAAGACAGGGGGCGGGAGAGCAGTACTTC	CASSLRQGAGEQYF
TRBJ2-7	TRBV4-1	16	NA	TRBD1	TGCGCCAGCAGCCACCCGGGACAGCGAACTTCCTACGAGCAGTACTTC	CASSHPGQRTSYEQYF
TRBJ1-3	TRBV5-4	14	NA	NA	TGTGCCAGCAGCTGGGGGGGGCCCGGAAACACCATATATTTT	CASSWGGPGNTIYF
TRBJ1-6	TRBV7-2	17	NA	NA	TGTGCCAGCAGCGACCAACCCGGGACAAAACATAATTCACCCCTCCACTTT	CASSDQPGTKHNSPLHF
TRBJ2-1	TRBV28	11	NA	NA	TGTGCCAGCAGTAGAACCCGGGAGCAGTTCTTC	CASSRTREQFF
TRBJ2-1	TRBV14	14	NA	NA	TGTGCCAGCAGCCAAGATATGCGGAGGAATGAGCAGTTCTTC	CASSQDMRRNEQFF
TRBJ2-2	TRBV5-1	15	NA	NA	TGCGCCAGCAGCTTGGGTAGCTTGAACACCGGGGAGCTGTTTTTT	CASSLGSLNTGELFF
TRBJ1-1	TRBV12-3/TRBV12-4	13	NA	NA	TGTGCCAGCAGCCCCGAAGCGAACACTGAAGCTTTCTTT	CASSPEANTEAFF
TRBJ2-1	TRBV21-1	16	once	NA	TGTGCCAGCAGCAATGGGGAGGGAGACCCGTACAATGAGCAGTTCTTC	CASSNGEGDPYNEQFF
TRBJ1-1	TRBV5-1	15	NA	NA	TGCGCCAGCAGCTTACTACAGGCCGGGGGCACTGAAGCTTTCTTT	CASSLLQAGGTEAFF
TRBJ2-5	TRBV29-1	15	NA	TRBD1	TGCAGCGTTGGAAAAAGTACAGGGGGCATGGAGACCCAGTACTTC	CSVGKSTGGMETQYF